A single sample gave rise to the 20 T cell receptor beta chains below, sequenced in a study of blood T cell repertoires in COVID-19. Repertoires were generated with immunoSEQ multiplex PCR, while TCRdb's copy carries only in-frame clones and drops some. Among approximately 190,000 clones listed, 79% were seen once. Material: peripheral blood. These receptors all stem from a man aged 55-75 years with active or convalescent COVID-19.

The gene calls are TRBV5-1 and TRBJ2-7; the match to TRBD2 covers 10 bases. The V gene end was trimmed by 0 bases and the J gene end by 0 bases; junction bases not matched to a gene: 6. The germline V gene has CDR1 SGHRS and CDR2 YFSETQ. The CDR3 extends over 17 amino acids. The CDR3 DNA reads as TGCGCCAGCAGCTTGGAAGTGTCTAGCGGGAGCTCCTACGAGCAGTACTTC. Translation gives CASSLEVSSGSSYEQYF. The full variable domain, with the rest looked up from reference TRBV5-1 and TRBJ2-7, is KAGVTQTPRYLIKTRGQQVTLSCSPISGHRSVSWYQQTPGQGLQFLFEYFSETQRNKGNFPGRFSGRQFSNSRSEMNVSTLELGDSALYLCASSLEVSSGSSYEQYFGPGTRLTVT.

The rearrangement links TRBV6-6 to TRBJ2-5; 13 nucleotides match TRBD2. Trimming took 4 bases from V and 2 from J; bases not matched to a gene: 4. From germline, CDR1 is MNHNY and CDR2 SVGAGI (reference sequence). The CDR3 is 16 residues long. In nucleotides, the CDR3 is TGTGCCAGCAGTTCAAGACTAGCGGGAGGTCAAGAGACCCAGTACTTC. This encodes CASSSRLAGGQETQYF.

This chain joins TRBV5-1 and TRBJ2-1; 7 bases line up with TRBD1. Germline CDR1 reads SGHRS; CDR2 reads YFSETQ. This CDR3 is built from 16 residues. J gave up 9 bases and V 2 bases, and 14 bases lay outside the gene matches. CDR3: CASSLPHGTDRSEQFF. The CDR3 bases are TGCGCCAGCAGCTTACCCCACGGGACAGACCGGAGTGAGCAGTTCTTC.

The V and J genes are TRBV28 and TRBJ2-1; a weak D match, TRBD2 (7 bases). The germline V and J ends were trimmed by 5 bases and 1 base, with 9 bases remaining between them. The CDR3 contains 14 residues. Germline V gene sequence: CDR1 MDHEN, CDR2 SYDVKM. CDR3 sequence (DNA): TGTGCCAGCAGTAGGGGGGGATCCTACAATGAGCAGTTCTTC. Translated, it gives CASSRGGSYNEQFF.

The chain uses TRBV6-1 and TRBJ1-6; possible D gene TRBD1, 6 bases. Germline CDR1 and CDR2: MNHNS and SASEGT. CDR3 length: 12 amino acids. The V end lost 11 bases, the J end lost 7 bases, and 12 bases lay between the germline ends. Here the CDR3 DNA reads TGTGCCGGCGGGGGCCCCAATTCACCCCTCCACTTT. As protein: CAGGGPNSPLHF.

The rearrangement joins TRBV5-1 to TRBJ1-6; no definite D call. V dropped 4 bases and J dropped 0 bases, with 11 bases sitting between them. From germline, CDR1 is SGHRS and CDR2 YFSETQ. This CDR3 comprises 16 residues. CDR3 DNA sequence: TGCGCCAGCAGCATGGACGGGAGCTCCTATAATTCACCCCTCCACTTT. This gives the protein CASSMDGSSYNSPLHF. Based on the CDR3 plus reference TRBV5-1 and TRBJ1-6, the full variable domain is KAGVTQTPRYLIKTRGQQVTLSCSPISGHRSVSWYQQTPGQGLQFLFEYFSETQRNKGNFPGRFSGRQFSNSRSEMNVSTLELGDSALYLCASSMDGSSYNSPLHFGNGTRLTVT.

The chain has TRBV3-1 (or the pseudogene TRBV3-2) and TRBJ2-3, with TRBD2 matching 12 bases. Germline CDR1 LGHDT, CDR2 YNNKEL (reference sequence). The V gene end was trimmed by 4 bases and the J gene end by 7 bases; junction bases not matched to a gene: 3. This CDR3 has 14 residues. The CDR3 reads CASSLTSGRNTQYF. CDR3 nucleotide sequence: TGTGCCAGCAGCCTGACTAGCGGGAGAAATACGCAGTATTTT.

The rearrangement uses TRBV14 and TRBJ2-3, with D perhaps TRBD1 (5 bases). The V end was cut by 1 base, the J end by 8 bases, with 10 bases between. The CDR3 spans 13 residues. Germline V gene lookup returns CDR1 SGHDN and CDR2 FVKESK. The CDR3 DNA reads TGTGCCAGCAGCCAAGCATTAGGGGCTACGCAGTATTTT. This gives the protein CASSQALGATQYF.

The gene calls are TRBV5-8 and TRBJ2-6; 7 bases are a match to TRBD1. This CDR3 region has 16 residues. V shed 4 bases and J 0 bases; nucleotides not matched to a gene: 4. Looked up from germline, CDR1 is SGHTS and CDR2 is YDEGEE. CDR3 nucleotide sequence: TGTGCCAGCAGCCAGACAGGGATCTCTGGGGCCAACGTCCTGACTTTC. This gives the protein CASSQTGISGANVLTF.

V is TRBV30 and J is TRBJ2-1; TRBD2 aligns across 9 bases. Germline loops: CDR1 GTSNPN, CDR2 SVGIG (reference sequence). The CDR3 covers 13 residues. V lost 4 bases, J lost 6 bases, and 4 bases stayed unmatched. CDR3 in DNA: TGTGCCTGGAAGGGACTAGCATTCAATGAGCAGTTCTTC. It specifies CAWKGLAFNEQFF.

This clone was counted only a few times. V is TRBV27 and J is TRBJ1-5, with D possibly TRBD1 on 5 matching bases. V was pared by 6 bases and J by 6 bases, with 15 bases between. The CDR3 has 14 amino acids. Germline V gives CDR1 MNHEY, CDR2 SMNVEV (reference sequence). The CDR3 DNA follows: TGTGCCAGCAGAAAAGGGGATGGAACTCAGCCCCAGCATTTT. Translating it yields CASRKGDGTQPQHF.

The chain links TRBV5-1 to TRBJ2-7, with 8 bases aligning to TRBD2. The CDR3 consists of 16 residues. Germline-derived CDR1 and CDR2 are SGHRS and YFSETQ. The V and J ends lost 4 bases and 4 bases, in that order; junction bases with no gene match: 13. The CDR3 loop is CASSRGGSGSGYEQYF. The CDR3 nucleotides are TGCGCCAGCAGCCGTGGGGGGAGCGGGAGTGGTTACGAGCAGTACTTC.

This clone has just a few counts. The chain links TRBV4-2 to TRBJ1-2; unclear D gene. The germline gives CDR1 LGHNA, CDR2 YNFKEQ. The V gene lost 5 bases and the J gene lost 6 bases, with 7 bases spanning the gap. CDR3 length equals 11 residues. CDR3 sequence: CASSSLHGYTF. The CDR3 DNA follows: TGTGCCAGCAGCTCCCTTCATGGCTACACCTTC.

This chain connects TRBV12-1 to TRBJ2-2; no DNA check was done on the table's D call, TRBD2. TRBV12-1 is given as a pseudogene. The CDR3 runs to 18 residues. The CDR3 here is CASSFAQERDQNTGELFF. As DNA, the CDR3 is TGTGCCAGCAGCTTTGCGCAAGAGCGGGACCAAAACACCGGGGAGCTGTTTTTT.

The genes are TRBV19 and TRBJ1-1; 8 bases fit TRBD1. V shed 5 bases and J 0 bases; nucleotides not matched to a gene: 8. CDR1 is LNHDA and CDR2 is SQIVND in the germline V gene (reference sequence). This CDR3 has 16 amino acids. The CDR3, as DNA: TGTGCCAGTAGTTTGCGGACAGGGCCCCTGAACACTGAAGCTTTCTTT. This codes for CASSLRTGPLNTEAFF.

The V call is TRBV28, the J call TRBJ2-1, with D perhaps TRBD2 (6 bases). This CDR3 is 15 amino acids long. Germline assignment: CDR1 MDHEN and CDR2 SYDVKM. V was cut by 4 bases and J by 7 bases, with 17 bases left in between. The CDR3 loop reads CASSSGLSRRNEQFF. As DNA, the CDR3 is TGTGCCAGCAGTTCGGGACTCAGTAGGAGGAATGAGCAGTTCTTC.

In its sample, this clone was seen a few times. V and J are TRBV19 and TRBJ2-7, with TRBD2 as a possible D gene (5 bases). The germline CDR1 and CDR2 sequences are LNHDA and SQIVND (reference sequence). CDR3 size: 14 residues. V was clipped by 7 bases and J by 2 bases, with 15 bases between them. CDR3 loop: CASTSRGIPYEQYF. The CDR3 DNA follows: TGTGCCAGTACCTCCAGAGGGATACCCTACGAGCAGTACTTC.

This clone showed up just a few times. The chain has TRBV7-9 and TRBJ1-4; D possibly corresponds to TRBD1 (6 bases). The CDR3 has 15 residues. V was trimmed by 5 bases and J by 7 bases, leaving 17 bases between them. Germline-derived CDR1 and CDR2 are SEHNR and FQNEAQ (reference sequence). CDR3 in amino acids: CASSPSTGMGEKLFF. The CDR3 DNA sequence: TGTGCCAGCAGCCCCTCGACAGGAATGGGTGAAAAACTGTTTTTT. Together with reference TRBV7-9 and TRBJ1-4, the CDR3 gives the full variable domain: DTGVSQNPRHKITKRGQNVTFRCDPISEHNRLYWYRQTLGQGPEFLTYFQNEAQLEKSRLLSDRFSAERPKGSFSTLEIQRTEQGDSAMYLCASSPSTGMGEKLFFGSGTQLSVL.

V gene TRBV7-3 combines with J gene TRBJ1-1, with unresolved D. This CDR3 is 13 amino acids long. CDR1 SGHTA and CDR2 FQGTGA come from the germline V gene. V gave up 6 bases and J gave up 0 bases, with 8 bases separating them. The CDR3 DNA reads TGTGCCAGCAGTCCAACTTTGAACACTGAAGCTTTCTTT. Translating it yields CASSPTLNTEAFF. Looking up the rest from reference TRBV7-3 and TRBJ1-1 gives the full variable domain: GAGVSQTPSNKVTEKGKYVELRCDPISGHTALYWYRQSLGQGPEFLIYFQGTGAADDSGLPNDRFFAVRPEGSVSTLKIQRTERGDSAVYLCASSPTLNTEAFFGQGTRLTVV.

This clone was seen a single time. V and J are TRBV7-2 and TRBJ2-1, with D unclear. Germline V gene data show CDR1 as SGHTA and CDR2 as FQGNSA. The ends were cut back, 3 bases at V and 8 bases at J, with 17 bases in the middle. The CDR3 length is 15 residues. The CDR3 region is CASSFSGLSYDEQFF. The CDR3 DNA reads as TGTGCCAGCAGCTTTTCCGGCCTTAGCTATGATGAGCAGTTCTTC. Full variable domain (remainder filled in from reference TRBV7-2 and TRBJ2-1): GAGVSQSPSNKVTEKGKDVELRCDPISGHTALYWYRQSLGQGLEFLIYFQGNSAPDKSGLPSDRFSAERTGGSVSTLTIQRTQQEDSAVYLCASSFSGLSYDEQFFGPGTRLTVL.